These 11 T cell receptor beta chains came from one sample sequenced in a study of Graves' ophthalmopathy and Graves' hyperthyroidism. Scientists amplified the TCR beta CDR3 regions from RNA transcripts. First-round RT-PCR used HTBI primers; second-round multiplex PCR followed. TCRdb used MiXCR to reprocess the multiplex PCR reads, holding one entry per CDR3 protein. The table lists hundreds of thousands of distinct CDR3 sequences, roughly 39% of them singletons. Sequencing was carried out using peripheral blood. The receptors stem from an adult man with Graves' ophthalmopathy.

This clonotype turned up a few times. V gene TRBV5-1 combines with J gene TRBJ2-3; the D gene is possibly TRBD1 (6 bases). The CDR3 loop spans 13 amino acids. Germline values: CDR1 SGHRS, CDR2 YFSETQ. Between the trimmed V and J ends, which lost 7 bases and 0 bases, there was a span of 9 bases. This CDR3 reads CASFQGSTDTQYF. For the CDR3, the DNA is TGCGCCAGCTTCCAGGGGAGCACAGATACGCAGTATTTT.

Turning to this clonotype: This sequence may be a read error, since a much larger clone differs from it by one base. J is TRBJ2-7 and V is TRBV7-9, with D unclear. V was trimmed by 6 bases and J by 7 bases, leaving 25 bases between them. The CDR3 sequence is 16 residues long. Germline values: CDR1 SEHNR, CDR2 FQNEAQ (reference sequence). The CDR3 DNA reads TGTGCCAGCAGGCACCAAGTCGGCGGAAACCTGGGTGAGCAGTACTTC. Its translation: CASRHQVGGNLGEQYF.

This chain connects TRBV10-3 to TRBJ2-5, with D perhaps matching TRBD1 or TRBD2 (5 bases each). The V end lost 10 bases, the J end lost 5 bases, and 20 bases lay between the germline ends. From germline, CDR1 is ENHRY and CDR2 SYGVKD. This CDR3 is built from 14 residues. The CDR3 nucleotides read TGTGCCAGCAAAGTAGGCGTGGGGGTGGAGACCCAGTACTTC. Translation gives CASKVGVGVETQYF.

The genes are TRBV10-3 and TRBJ2-7; TRBD1 agrees at 10 bases. Germline CDR1 ENHRY, CDR2 SYGVKD. Unmatched junction bases numbered 8, after V lost 10 bases and J lost 5 bases. This CDR3 is 13 amino acids long. The CDR3 sequence: CATRADRGDEQYF. In nucleotides, the CDR3 is TGTGCCACCCGAGCGGACAGGGGGGACGAGCAGTACTTC.

Note on this clonotype: A much larger clone lies a single base off, so this may be a read error. The chain uses TRBV9 and TRBJ1-6; tentative D call: TRBD1 (6 bases). Trimming removed 2 bases from V and 9 bases from J, with 15 bases in between. CDR3 length: 15 residues. Germline V gene lookup returns CDR1 SGDLS and CDR2 YYNGEE. Written as DNA, the CDR3 is TGTGCCAGCAGCGTCGAAGGTGGGGGCGCTTCACCCCTCCACTTT. It encodes CASSVEGGGASPLHF.

Concerning this clonotype: It may be a read error: a sequence one base away is much more abundant. The chain joins TRBV28 to TRBJ2-2, with D perhaps TRBD1 (6 bases). Trimming took 7 bases from V and 1 from J, leaving 10 bases between them. The germline CDR1 and CDR2 sequences are MDHEN and SYDVKM. The length of the CDR3 is 14 residues. In nucleotides, the CDR3 is TGTGCCAGCACCCCGGGACAGAACACCGGGGAGCTGTTTTTT. Its protein is CASTPGQNTGELFF.

This chain uses TRBV20-1 with TRBJ1-1; possibly TRBD1 for D (5 bases). The ends were cut back, 1 base at V and 0 bases at J, with 15 bases in the middle. In germline, CDR1 is DFQATT, CDR2 SNEGSKA (reference sequence). The CDR3 totals 16 residues. CDR3 in DNA: TGCAGTGCTAGAGGTTGGGGGAGAGGGCTGAACACTGAAGCTTTCTTT. It is translated as CSARGWGRGLNTEAFF.

In its sample, this clonotype was seen many times. The chain joins TRBV5-5 to TRBJ2-6, with D perhaps matching TRBD2 (6 bases). The V and J ends lost 0 bases and 10 bases respectively, with 8 bases between them. Germline V gives CDR1 SGHKS, CDR2 YYEKEE (reference sequence). CDR3 length: 13 residues. CDR3 DNA: TGTGCCAGCAGCTTGGGGGGGGATAACGTCCTGACTTTC. Protein sequence: CASSLGGDNVLTF.

This clonotype was seen a few times. The gene calls are TRBV4-2 and TRBJ1-3; D gene uncertain. The CDR3 spans 13 residues. V was trimmed by 8 bases and J by 2 bases, leaving 10 bases between them. Germline V lookup: CDR1 LGHNA, CDR2 YNFKEQ. The CDR3 nucleotides are TGTGCCAGCTCGGGCCTCGCTGGAAACACCATATATTTT. Residues: CASSGLAGNTIYF.

This clonotype was detected only a few times. The chain carries TRBV20-1 and TRBJ2-7, with 8 bases matching TRBD1. The CDR3 has 13 amino acids. Trimming took 1 base from V and 5 from J; bases not matched to a gene: 4. CDR1 and CDR2 from the germline V gene are DFQATT and SNEGSKA (reference sequence). DNA of the CDR3: TGCAGTGCTAGAGGGACAGGGCCCCACGAGCAGTACTTC. The encoded protein is CSARGTGPHEQYF.

This clonotype was counted at least ten times. The chain uses TRBV7-9 and TRBJ1-2; D is possibly TRBD1 (6 bases). Trimming removed 3 bases at V and 3 bases at J, with 20 bases between. Germline V lookup: CDR1 SEHNR, CDR2 FQNEAQ (reference sequence). The CDR3 is 17 amino acids. The CDR3 DNA follows: TGTGCCAGCAGCTTCATCTACAGGGCCGATGAGGACTATGGCTACACCTTC. Translated: CASSFIYRADEDYGYTF.